What follows are 25 T cell receptor beta chains derived from one specimen sequenced in a study of blood T cell repertoires in COVID-19. Clones were read by immunoSEQ multiplex PCR, and TCRdb kept only the in-frame ones, dropping some. Here the sample spans roughly 40,000 clones, roughly 86% being singletons. Sequencing used peripheral blood. The receptor source for this set is a man between 65 and 79 years old with acute or convalescent COVID-19.

This chain connects TRBV11-3 to TRBJ2-1; D is uncertain. Germline CDR1 reads SGHNT; CDR2 reads YENEEA. Trimming took 5 bases from V and 1 from J, leaving 9 bases between them. The CDR3 covers 14 residues. CDR3 DNA: TGTGCCAGCAGCCCATACAGATCCTACAATGAGCAGTTCTTC. Its translation: CASSPYRSYNEQFF.

The CDR3 region has the DNA TGTGCCAGCAGCCAAGATCAAGGACAGGGGACCGGAAACACCATATATTTT. Its protein is CASSQDQGQGTGNTIYF. This chain joins TRBV14 and TRBJ1-3; 9 positions match TRBD1. Germline V CDR1 and CDR2: SGHDN, FVKESK. The CDR3 has 17 residues. V lost 0 bases and J lost 4; bases outside the gene matches: 7. The whole variable domain, remainder taken from reference TRBV14 and TRBJ1-3, is EAGVTQFPSHSVIEKGQTVTLRCDPISGHDNLYWYRRVMGKEIKFLLHFVKESKQDESGMPNNRFLAERTGGTYSTLKVQPAELEDSGVYFCASSQDQGQGTGNTIYFGEGSWLTVV.

The chain uses TRBV30 and TRBJ2-1, with 10 bases identical to TRBD1. The CDR3 length is 13 residues. Germline CDR1 and CDR2: GTSNPN and SVGIG (reference sequence). J was trimmed by 6 bases and V by 3 bases; bases with no gene match: 2. This CDR3 is CAWRDRGFNEQFF. CDR3 DNA: TGTGCCTGGAGGGACAGGGGGTTCAATGAGCAGTTCTTC.

The chain uses TRBV13 and TRBJ2-4; D gene uncertain. The CDR3 runs to 13 residues. Per the germline V gene, CDR1 is PRHDT and CDR2 is FYEKMQ (reference sequence). V was cut by 1 base and J by 4 bases, with 5 bases left in between. This CDR3 is CASSLDYKNIQYF. The CDR3 DNA follows: TGTGCCAGCAGCTTAGACTATAAAAACATTCAGTACTTC.

The chain links TRBV12-3 or TRBV12-4 to TRBJ1-1, with D tentatively TRBD1 (5 bases). CDR3 length equals 11 residues. Trimming removed 10 bases at V and 6 bases at J, with 12 bases between. CDR3 in amino acids: CAIPQGPEAFF. In nucleotides, the CDR3 is TGTGCCATCCCTCAGGGCCCTGAAGCTTTCTTT.

The chain recombines TRBV20-1 with TRBJ2-1; D gene unclear. The V gene lost 0 bases and the J gene lost 8 bases, with 5 bases spanning the gap. This CDR3 spans 11 amino acids. Germline V gene data show CDR1 as DFQATT and CDR2 as SNEGSKA (reference sequence). The CDR3 bases are TGCAGTGCTAGAGATCTCTATGAGCAGTTCTTC. Translating gives CSARDLYEQFF.

In nucleotides, the CDR3 is TGTGCCAGTAGTAGCCCTGGACAGGGTCTTACAGCTTTCTTT. Encoded protein: CASSSPGQGLTAFF. The chain employs TRBV19 and TRBJ1-1; TRBD1 matches at 8 bases. Unmatched junction bases numbered 11, after V lost 4 bases and J lost 10 bases. The CDR3 is 14 amino acids. Looked up from germline, CDR1 is LNHDA and CDR2 is SQIVND (reference sequence).

This chain uses TRBV28 with TRBJ2-2, with TRBD1 matching over 7 bases. CDR3 length equals 18 residues. Trimming cost V 5 bases and J 1 base; bases outside gene matches: 13. Germline CDR1 and CDR2: MDHEN and SYDVKM. The CDR3 loop is CASSPQGHRGGNTGELFF. CDR3 nucleotide sequence: TGTGCCAGCAGTCCACAAGGCCACAGGGGTGGGAACACCGGGGAGCTGTTTTTT.

The chain couples TRBV11-3 to TRBJ2-3; D unclear. CDR3 length equals 13 residues. The germline V gene encodes CDR1 SGHNT and CDR2 YENEEA. V was trimmed by 4 bases and J by 1 base, leaving 6 bases between them. The CDR3 DNA follows: TGTGCCAGCAGCTCTCCCCGCACAGATACGCAGTATTTT. This translates into CASSSPRTDTQYF.

The chain's CDR3 is CASRFRGASVGYTF. The CDR3 DNA sequence: TGTGCCAGCAGATTTCGGGGGGCTTCCGTTGGCTACACCTTC. The chain combines TRBV27 with TRBJ1-2; perhaps TRBD1 as D (6 bases). Germline V lookup: CDR1 MNHEY, CDR2 SMNVEV (reference sequence). Trimming shortened V by 6 bases and J by 7 bases, and 18 bases separated the two germline ends. The CDR3 has 14 amino acids.

J is TRBJ2-3 and V is TRBV2; D is ambiguous. Germline CDR1 reads SNHLY; CDR2 reads FYNNEI. Trimming shortened V by 8 bases and J by 4 bases, and 7 bases separated the two germline ends. The CDR3 runs to 11 residues. Written as DNA, the CDR3 is TGTGCCAGCCCCGCGTCAGATACGCAGTATTTT. Protein sequence: CASPASDTQYF.

This clone was counted once. The chain is built from TRBV19 and TRBJ1-1; TRBD1 aligns across 8 bases. Per germline, CDR1 LNHDA and CDR2 SQIVND (reference sequence). V trimming: 7 bases; J trimming: 5 bases; junction bases outside the gene matches: 6. The CDR3 totals 13 residues. The DNA for the CDR3 is TGTGCCAGTATCCAGGGGGCATCGACTGAAGCTTTCTTT. It translates to CASIQGASTEAFF.

The chain recombines TRBV2 with TRBJ2-1; D is unresolved. Germline V gene sequence: CDR1 SNHLY, CDR2 FYNNEI. There are 11 residues in the CDR3. V was pared by 4 bases and J by 9 bases, with 7 bases between. In DNA, the CDR3 is TGTGCCAGCAGTGTCCTTCCTGAGCAGTTCTTC. Its protein product is CASSVLPEQFF.

The chain carries TRBV2 and TRBJ1-5; D ambiguous. V was clipped by 7 bases and J by 4 bases, with 11 bases between them. Germline CDR1 and CDR2: SNHLY and FYNNEI. The CDR3 loop spans 13 amino acids. The CDR3 loop reads CASIFSPNQPQHF. For the CDR3, the DNA is TGTGCCAGCATTTTTTCCCCAAATCAGCCCCAGCATTTT.

The chain combines TRBV18 with TRBJ1-1; 7 nucleotides match TRBD1. V trimming: 4 bases; J trimming: 3 bases; junction bases outside the gene matches: 11. Germline CDR1 and CDR2: KGHSH and LQKENI. CDR3 size: 16 residues. Here the CDR3 reads CASSLLGQAQYTEAFF. The CDR3 coding sequence is TGTGCCAGCTCACTCCTCGGACAGGCACAATACACTGAAGCTTTCTTT.

This chain connects TRBV19 to TRBJ1-6; D gene uncertain. This CDR3 spans 15 amino acids. The V and J ends lost 0 bases and 9 bases respectively, with 12 bases between them. From germline, CDR1 is LNHDA and CDR2 SQIVND (reference sequence). CDR3 residues: CASSIDTGGRSPLHF. The CDR3 bases are TGTGCCAGTAGTATAGATACTGGAGGCCGTTCACCCCTCCACTTT.

The V gene is TRBV2, the J gene TRBJ2-7, with D possibly matching TRBD1 (6 bases). Trimming removed 9 bases from V and 7 bases from J, with 22 bases in between. Germline-derived CDR1 and CDR2 are SNHLY and FYNNEI. The CDR3 has 14 residues. In nucleotides, the CDR3 is TGTGCCAGTTTTCCGGCGACAGGAAGCCGTGAGCAGTACTTC. It specifies CASFPATGSREQYF.

The table lists this clone with a count of one. V usage is TRBV6-2 or TRBV6-3 and J usage is TRBJ2-3; no firm D call. Germline V CDR1 and CDR2: MNHEY, SVGEGT. Trimming left V 4 bases short and J 6 bases short, with 5 bases between. The CDR3 runs 11 residues. CDR3 sequence (DNA): TGTGCCAGCAGTTCCGGGGATACGCAGTATTTT. Protein sequence: CASSSGDTQYF.

In its sample, this clone is medium-sized. The chain has TRBV5-1 and TRBJ2-2; unclear D gene. V lost 2 bases and J 3 bases, leaving 14 bases between the germline ends. CDR3 length: 16 residues. Germline V lookup: CDR1 SGHRS, CDR2 YFSETQ. CDR3 sequence: CASSLLSHVDTGELFF. CDR3 DNA sequence: TGCGCCAGCAGCTTACTGTCCCACGTAGACACCGGGGAGCTGTTTTTT. The full variable domain, with the rest looked up from reference TRBV5-1 and TRBJ2-2, is KAGVTQTPRYLIKTRGQQVTLSCSPISGHRSVSWYQQTPGQGLQFLFEYFSETQRNKGNFPGRFSGRQFSNSRSEMNVSTLELGDSALYLCASSLLSHVDTGELFFGEGSRLTVL.

V gene TRBV6-7 combines with J gene TRBJ1-1, with D possibly matching TRBD1 (6 bases). TRBV6-7 is designated an ORF whose function remains uncertain. The CDR3 covers 17 residues. The V end was cut by 7 bases, the J end by 2 bases, with 23 bases between. The CDR3 DNA follows: TGTGCCAGCAACCACAGGGACGGAAGGACCTTAAACACTGAAGCTTTCTTT. Its protein is CASNHRDGRTLNTEAFF.

The chain recombines TRBV7-8 with TRBJ1-4, with TRBD1 as a possible D gene (5 bases). Trimming removed 1 base at V and 8 bases at J, with 11 bases between. Germline V lookup: CDR1 SGHVS, CDR2 FQNEAQ. The length of the CDR3 is 14 residues. The DNA of the CDR3 is TGTGCCAGCAGCTTAGATTCAGGGTACGAAAAACTGTTTTTT. The encoded protein is CASSLDSGYEKLFF.

The V and J genes are TRBV10-3 and TRBJ2-1, with TRBD2 matching over 7 bases. This CDR3 has 15 amino acids. The J segment lost 5 bases and the V segment lost 4 bases, leaving 8 bases of the junction unmatched. Germline values: CDR1 ENHRY, CDR2 SYGVKD. CDR3 loop: CAISGQSGANNEQFF. The CDR3 region has the DNA TGTGCCATCAGTGGTCAAAGCGGGGCAAACAATGAGCAGTTCTTC.

The CDR3 loop reads CAWSAADYNSPLHF. In nucleotides, the CDR3 is TGTGCCTGGAGTGCGGCGGACTATAATTCACCCCTCCACTTT. The genes are TRBV30 and TRBJ1-6; the D is unclear. Trimming took 1 base from V and 3 from J, leaving 7 bases between them. CDR3 size: 14 residues. CDR1 and CDR2 (germline): GTSNPN, SVGIG (reference sequence).

This chain joins TRBV5-6 and TRBJ2-3; D is unclear. CDR3 length equals 10 residues. With 7 bases removed from V and 10 bases from J, the gap between germline ends came to 10 bases. CDR1 and CDR2 (germline): SGHDT, YYEEEE. CDR3 in DNA: TGTGCCAGCGGGCGATTGGCGCAGTATTTT. Translation: CASGRLAQYF.

This rearrangement joins TRBV18 to TRBJ2-2; 7 nucleotides agree with TRBD1. Looked up from germline, CDR1 is KGHSH and CDR2 is LQKENI. The junction had 8 bases not matched to a gene; V was cut back by 3 bases and J by 7 bases. The CDR3 has 15 amino acids. CDR3: CASSPRGGANGELFF. CDR3 sequence (DNA): TGTGCCAGCTCACCTCGAGGGGGCGCTAACGGGGAGCTGTTTTTT.